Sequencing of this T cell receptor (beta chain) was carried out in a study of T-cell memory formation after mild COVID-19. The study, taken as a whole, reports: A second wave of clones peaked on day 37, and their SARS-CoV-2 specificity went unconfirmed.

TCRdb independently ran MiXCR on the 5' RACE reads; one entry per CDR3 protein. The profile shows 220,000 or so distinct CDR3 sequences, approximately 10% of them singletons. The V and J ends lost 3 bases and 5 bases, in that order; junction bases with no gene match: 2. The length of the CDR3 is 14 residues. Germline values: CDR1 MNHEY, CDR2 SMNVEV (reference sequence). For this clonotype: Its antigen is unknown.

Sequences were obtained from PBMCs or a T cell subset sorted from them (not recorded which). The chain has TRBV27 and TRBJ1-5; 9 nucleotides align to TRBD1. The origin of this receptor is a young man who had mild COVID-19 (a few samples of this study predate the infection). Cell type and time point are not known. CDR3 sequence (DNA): TGTGCCAGCAGTTTTACAGGGGGCCATCAGCCCCAGCATTTT. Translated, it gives CASSFTGGHQPQHF.